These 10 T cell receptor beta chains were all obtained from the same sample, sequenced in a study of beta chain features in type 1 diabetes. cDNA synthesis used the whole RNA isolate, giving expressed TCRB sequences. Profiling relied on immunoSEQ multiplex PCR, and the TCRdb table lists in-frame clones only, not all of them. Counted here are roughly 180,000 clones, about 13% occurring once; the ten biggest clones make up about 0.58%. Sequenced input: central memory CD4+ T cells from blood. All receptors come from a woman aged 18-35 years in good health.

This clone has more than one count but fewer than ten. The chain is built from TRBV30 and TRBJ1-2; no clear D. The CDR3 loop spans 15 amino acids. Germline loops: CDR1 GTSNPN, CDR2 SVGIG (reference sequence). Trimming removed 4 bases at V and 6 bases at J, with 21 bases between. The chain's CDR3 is CAWTPTVRGANGYTF. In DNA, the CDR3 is TGTGCCTGGACCCCAACGGTGCGGGGAGCGAATGGCTACACCTTC.

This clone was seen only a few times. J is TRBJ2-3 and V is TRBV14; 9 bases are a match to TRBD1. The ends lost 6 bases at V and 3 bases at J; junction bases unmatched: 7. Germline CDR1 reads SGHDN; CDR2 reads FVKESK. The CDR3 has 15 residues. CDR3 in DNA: TGTGCCAGCAGACTTACCGGGACAGGGACAGATACGCAGTATTTT. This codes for CASRLTGTGTDTQYF.

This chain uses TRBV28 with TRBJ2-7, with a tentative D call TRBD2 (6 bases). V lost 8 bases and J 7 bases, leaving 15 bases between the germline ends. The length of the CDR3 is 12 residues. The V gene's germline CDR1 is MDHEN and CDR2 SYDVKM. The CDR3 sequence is CASQPGRREQYF. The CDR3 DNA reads TGTGCCAGCCAGCCAGGGAGGAGGGAGCAGTACTTC.

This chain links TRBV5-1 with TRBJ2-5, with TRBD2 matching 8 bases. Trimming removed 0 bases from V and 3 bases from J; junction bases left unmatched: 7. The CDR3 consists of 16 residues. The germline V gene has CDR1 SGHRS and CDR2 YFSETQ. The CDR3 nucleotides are TGCGCCAGCAGCTTGGATCCTAGCGGGCTAGAAGAGACCCAGTACTTC. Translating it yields CASSLDPSGLEETQYF. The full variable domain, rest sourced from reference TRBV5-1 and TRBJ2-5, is KAGVTQTPRYLIKTRGQQVTLSCSPISGHRSVSWYQQTPGQGLQFLFEYFSETQRNKGNFPGRFSGRQFSNSRSEMNVSTLELGDSALYLCASSLDPSGLEETQYFGPGTRLLVL.

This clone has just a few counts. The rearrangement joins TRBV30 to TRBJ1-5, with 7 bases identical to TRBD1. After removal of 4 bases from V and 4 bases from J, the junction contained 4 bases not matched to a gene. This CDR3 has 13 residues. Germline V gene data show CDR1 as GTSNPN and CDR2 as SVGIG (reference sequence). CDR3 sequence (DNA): TGTGCCTGGAAGGGACAGCAAAATCAGCCCCAGCATTTT. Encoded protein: CAWKGQQNQPQHF. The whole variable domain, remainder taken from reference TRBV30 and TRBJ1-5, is SQTIHQWPATLVQPVGSPLSLECTVEGTSNPNLYWYRQAAGRGLQLLFYSVGIGQISSEVPQNLSASRPQDRQFILSSKKLLLSDSGFYLCAWKGQQNQPQHFGDGTRLSIL.

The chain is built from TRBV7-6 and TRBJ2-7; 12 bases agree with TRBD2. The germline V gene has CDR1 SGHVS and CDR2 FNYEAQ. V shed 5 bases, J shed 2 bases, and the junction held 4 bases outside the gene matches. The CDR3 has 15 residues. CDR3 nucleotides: TGTGCCAGCAGCCCTCGACTAGCGGGAGCCTACGAGCAGTACTTC. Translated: CASSPRLAGAYEQYF.

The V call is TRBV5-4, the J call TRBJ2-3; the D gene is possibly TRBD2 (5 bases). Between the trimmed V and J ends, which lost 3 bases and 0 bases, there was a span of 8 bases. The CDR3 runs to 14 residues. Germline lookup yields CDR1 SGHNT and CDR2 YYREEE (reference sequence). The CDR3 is CASSWEPSTDTQYF. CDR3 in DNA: TGTGCCAGCAGCTGGGAGCCTAGCACAGATACGCAGTATTTT.

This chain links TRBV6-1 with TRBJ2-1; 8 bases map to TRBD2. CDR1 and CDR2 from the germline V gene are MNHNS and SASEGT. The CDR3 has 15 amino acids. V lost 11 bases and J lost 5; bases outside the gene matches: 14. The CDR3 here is CAAGDREGLNNEQFF. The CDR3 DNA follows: TGTGCCGCGGGGGACCGGGAGGGCCTCAACAATGAGCAGTTCTTC.

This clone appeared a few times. Here the CDR3 DNA reads TGTGCCATCAGTGAGCGAAACATTCCCCAGGAGACCCAGTACTTC. It yields the protein CAISERNIPQETQYF. This rearrangement joins TRBV10-3 to TRBJ2-5; no reliable D call. CDR1 is ENHRY, CDR2 SYGVKD, per germline. The CDR3 consists of 15 residues. The germline V and J ends were trimmed by 2 bases and 5 bases, with 15 bases remaining between them.

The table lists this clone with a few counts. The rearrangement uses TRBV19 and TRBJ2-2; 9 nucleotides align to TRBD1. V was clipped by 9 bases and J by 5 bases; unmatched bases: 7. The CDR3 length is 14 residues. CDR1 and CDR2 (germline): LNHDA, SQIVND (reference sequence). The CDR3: CASSQGARTGELFF. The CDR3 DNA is TGTGCCAGCTCACAGGGGGCGAGGACCGGGGAGCTGTTTTTT.